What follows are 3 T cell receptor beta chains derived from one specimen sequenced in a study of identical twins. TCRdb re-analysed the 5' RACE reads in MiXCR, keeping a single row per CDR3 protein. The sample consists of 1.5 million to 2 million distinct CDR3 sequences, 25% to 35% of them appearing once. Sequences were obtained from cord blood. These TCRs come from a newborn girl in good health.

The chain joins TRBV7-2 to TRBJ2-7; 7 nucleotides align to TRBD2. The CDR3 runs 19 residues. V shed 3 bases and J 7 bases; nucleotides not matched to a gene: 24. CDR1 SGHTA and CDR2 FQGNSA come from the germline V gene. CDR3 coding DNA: TGTGCCAGCAGCTTTTTCGGTATGTTCGGCCTAGCGGTACACAATGAGCAGTACTTC. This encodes CASSFFGMFGLAVHNEQYF.

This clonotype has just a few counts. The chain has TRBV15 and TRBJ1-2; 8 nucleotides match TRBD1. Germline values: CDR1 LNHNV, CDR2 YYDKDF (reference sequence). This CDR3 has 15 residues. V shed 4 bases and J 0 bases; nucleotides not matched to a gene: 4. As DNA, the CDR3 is TGTGCCACCAGCATTAAGACAGGGGCTAACTATGGCTACACCTTC. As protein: CATSIKTGANYGYTF.

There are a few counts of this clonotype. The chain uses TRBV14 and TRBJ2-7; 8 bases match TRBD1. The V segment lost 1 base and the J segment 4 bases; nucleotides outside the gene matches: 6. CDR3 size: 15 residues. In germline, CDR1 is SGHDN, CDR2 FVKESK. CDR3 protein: CASSQGTGKIYEQYF. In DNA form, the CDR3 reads TGTGCCAGCAGCCAAGGGACAGGGAAAATTTACGAGCAGTACTTC.